The 21 T cell receptor beta chains reported below all come from one sample, sequenced in a study of blood T cell repertoires in COVID-19. Some clones are missing from TCRdb's copy, which holds only in-frame ones; the method was immunoSEQ multiplex PCR. The sample has about half a million clones; roughly 89% are singletons. Input material: peripheral blood. Source of these receptors: a man between 18 and 29 years old with COVID-19, enrolled during active disease.

This clone appeared a few times. The gene calls are TRBV15 and TRBJ1-6; D is uncertain. Per germline, CDR1 LNHNV and CDR2 YYDKDF (reference sequence). The CDR3 consists of 13 residues. Trimming removed 3 bases at V and 9 bases at J, with 9 bases between. The CDR3 DNA reads TGTGCCACCAGCAGCGATGAGGTTTCACCCCTCCACTTT. This gives the protein CATSSDEVSPLHF.

This chain uses TRBV14 with TRBJ2-5, with 7 nucleotides matching TRBD1. Unmatched junction bases numbered 6, after V lost 8 bases and J lost 3 bases. The CDR3 totals 13 residues. CDR1 is SGHDN, CDR2 FVKESK, per germline. The CDR3 here is CASRRDREETQYF. The DNA for the CDR3 is TGTGCCAGCCGCCGGGACAGAGAAGAGACCCAGTACTTC. The complete variable domain, with remaining parts taken from reference TRBV14 and TRBJ2-5, reads EAGVTQFPSHSVIEKGQTVTLRCDPISGHDNLYWYRRVMGKEIKFLLHFVKESKQDESGMPNNRFLAERTGGTYSTLKVQPAELEDSGVYFCASRRDREETQYFGPGTRLLVL.

The rearrangement joins TRBV11-2 to TRBJ2-3, with D perhaps TRBD2 (6 bases). Between the trimmed V and J ends, which lost 5 bases and 0 bases, there was a span of 15 bases. Looked up from germline, CDR1 is SGHAT and CDR2 is FQNNGV. This CDR3 region has 16 residues. Here the CDR3 reads CASSIHPGLSTDTQYF. The DNA for the CDR3 is TGTGCCAGCAGCATACACCCGGGACTTAGCACAGATACGCAGTATTTT.

The rearrangement uses TRBV11-2 and TRBJ2-7; the match to TRBD2 covers 8 bases. This CDR3 region has 14 residues. CDR1 SGHAT and CDR2 FQNNGV come from the germline V gene. J gave up 3 bases and V 2 bases, and 3 bases lay outside the gene matches. The DNA for the CDR3 is TGTGCCAGCAGCTTAACGGGAGGGGACTACGAGCAGTACTTC. Translation gives CASSLTGGDYEQYF.

This chain joins TRBV7-5 and TRBJ1-4; TRBD1, the table's D call, lacks a check against the DNA. TRBV7-5 represents a pseudogene. This CDR3 region has 14 residues. The DNA of the CDR3 is TGTGTCAGAAGCGGGTGGGCAATTAATGAAAAACTGTTTTTT. The encoded protein is CVRSGWAINEKLFF.

The chain employs TRBV27 and TRBJ2-7; D unresolved. The CDR3 runs to 13 residues. Germline-derived CDR1 and CDR2 are MNHEY and SMNVEV (reference sequence). V was cut by 6 bases and J by 3 bases, with 12 bases left in between. The CDR3 DNA sequence: TGTGCCAGCAGCCCCCGGGTCAACTACGAGCAGTACTTC. The encoded protein is CASSPRVNYEQYF.

This chain connects TRBV19 to TRBJ1-1; 7 nucleotides match TRBD1. CDR1 and CDR2 (germline): LNHDA, SQIVND (reference sequence). The CDR3 contains 12 residues. The junction had 1 base not matched to a gene; V was cut back by 6 bases and J by 3 bases. CDR3 in DNA: TGTGCCAGTAGAGACAGGGACACTGAAGCTTTCTTT. It specifies CASRDRDTEAFF.

V usage is TRBV18 and J usage is TRBJ2-2, with 9 bases fitting TRBD2. Unmatched junction bases numbered 24, after V lost 6 bases and J lost 4 bases. Looked up from germline, CDR1 is KGHSH and CDR2 is LQKENI. The length of the CDR3 is 21 residues. The CDR3 here is CASSPSLAGRMTTQGTGELFF. The CDR3 nucleotides are TGTGCCAGCTCGCCTTCCCTAGCGGGGAGAATGACCACGCAGGGCACCGGGGAGCTGTTTTTT.

The CDR3 region is CASREGTNEQFF. CDR3 DNA sequence: TGTGCCAGCAGGGAAGGGACAAATGAGCAGTTCTTC. This chain links TRBV6-4 with TRBJ2-1; the D gene is possibly TRBD1 (6 bases). This CDR3 has 12 amino acids. V lost 6 bases, J lost 7 bases, and 10 bases lay in between. CDR1 MRHNA and CDR2 SNTAGT come from the germline V gene.

This clone was counted a single time. The chain couples TRBV19 to TRBJ2-2; D perhaps matches TRBD1 (5 bases). CDR1 LNHDA and CDR2 SQIVND come from the germline V gene (reference sequence). The CDR3 contains 13 residues. V was clipped by 6 bases and J by 6 bases, with 11 bases between them. This CDR3 is CASSQGRAGELFF. The CDR3 DNA reads as TGTGCCAGTAGCCAGGGTCGGGCCGGGGAGCTGTTTTTT.

The chain is built from TRBV30 and TRBJ1-3, with a tentative D call TRBD1 (5 bases). V lost 5 bases and J lost 10, with 9 bases in between. The CDR3 is made up of 10 amino acids. Germline values: CDR1 GTSNPN, CDR2 SVGIG (reference sequence). CDR3 loop: CAWSGGTIYF. In DNA form, the CDR3 reads TGTGCCTGGTCGGGGGGAACCATATATTTT.

This chain connects TRBV9 to TRBJ2-1; 7 nucleotides agree with TRBD1. The CDR3 is 17 residues long. V was clipped by 1 base and J by 0 bases; unmatched bases: 7. Germline V gives CDR1 SGDLS, CDR2 YYNGEE. CDR3 amino acids: CASSVIEGASSYNEQFF. CDR3 coding DNA: TGTGCCAGCAGCGTAATTGAGGGGGCTAGCTCCTACAATGAGCAGTTCTTC.

This clone came up once. The CDR3 here is CASSTGQNTRDTQYF. CDR3 nucleotides: TGTGCCAGCAGTACGGGACAAAACACAAGAGATACGCAGTATTTT. The V call is TRBV27, the J call TRBJ2-3; possibly TRBD1 for D (6 bases). Germline V lookup: CDR1 MNHEY, CDR2 SMNVEV (reference sequence). The V gene lost 5 bases and the J gene lost 5 bases, with 17 bases spanning the gap. The CDR3 has 15 amino acids.

This chain uses TRBV2 with TRBJ2-7; 9 bases are shared with TRBD1. Germline loops: CDR1 SNHLY, CDR2 FYNNEI. The V segment lost 6 bases and the J segment 5 bases; nucleotides outside the gene matches: 5. The CDR3 contains 13 residues. The CDR3 coding sequence is TGTGCCAGCAGGGGACAGGGCCCCCACGAGCAGTACTTC. Its translation is CASRGQGPHEQYF.

The genes are TRBV6-5 and TRBJ2-1; no clear D gene. V shed 10 bases and J shed 7 bases, with 14 bases lying between them. The CDR3 is made up of 12 amino acids. The germline V gene has CDR1 MNHEY and CDR2 SVGAGI. The CDR3 nucleotides are TGTGCCACCTCAACGGGTCCAAATGAGCAGTTCTTC. Residues: CATSTGPNEQFF.

This sequence joins TRBV7-2 and TRBJ2-7; TRBD1 aligns across 9 bases. The CDR3 contains 14 residues. J lost 4 bases, V lost 3 bases, and 4 bases had no gene match. Looked up from germline, CDR1 is SGHTA and CDR2 is FQGNSA. CDR3 nucleotides: TGTGCCAGCAGCTTCGGGACAGGGAATTACGAGCAGTACTTC. Translating it yields CASSFGTGNYEQYF.

This clone occurred once. The rearrangement uses TRBV11-2 and TRBJ2-3; D is possibly TRBD2 (6 bases). Germline values: CDR1 SGHAT, CDR2 FQNNGV. Trimming shortened V by 3 bases and J by 6 bases, and 7 bases separated the two germline ends. This CDR3 is 12 amino acids long. Here the CDR3 DNA reads TGTGCCAGCAGCTTTGGGGGGGATACGCAGTATTTT. Amino acid sequence: CASSFGGDTQYF. The complete variable domain, with remaining parts taken from reference TRBV11-2 and TRBJ2-3, reads EAGVAQSPRYKIIEKRQSVAFWCNPISGHATLYWYQQILGQGPKLLIQFQNNGVVDDSQLPKDRFSAERLKGVDSTLKIQPAKLEDSAVYLCASSFGGDTQYFGPGTRLTVL.

This clone was observed once. CDR3 region: CASSTQHMNTEAFF. The CDR3 DNA reads TGTGCCAGTAGTACTCAACACATGAACACTGAAGCTTTCTTT. The chain uses TRBV19 and TRBJ1-1; D not certain. V lost 4 bases, J lost 0 bases, and 9 bases lay in between. CDR1 and CDR2 (germline): LNHDA, SQIVND (reference sequence). The CDR3 is made up of 14 amino acids. The full variable domain, completed using reference TRBV19 and TRBJ1-1, is DGGITQSPKYLFRKEGQNVTLSCEQNLNHDAMYWYRQDPGQGLRLIYYSQIVNDFQKGDIAEGYSVSREKKESFPLTVTSAQKNPTAFYLCASSTQHMNTEAFFGQGTRLTVV.

This clone occurred once. V gene TRBV2 combines with J gene TRBJ2-1; maybe TRBD1 (6 bases). The V end was cut by 8 bases, the J end by 4 bases, with 15 bases between. The germline CDR1 and CDR2 sequences are SNHLY and FYNNEI. This CDR3 comprises 14 residues. CDR3 in amino acids: CASRQAQAYNEQFF. The CDR3 DNA reads TGTGCCAGCCGACAGGCCCAGGCGTACAATGAGCAGTTCTTC.

The gene calls are TRBV19 and TRBJ2-7, with 10 bases identical to TRBD1. The V gene's germline CDR1 is LNHDA and CDR2 SQIVND (reference sequence). This CDR3 region has 15 residues. Trimming at V came to 5 bases and at J to 2 bases, leaving 6 bases not matched to a gene. As DNA, the CDR3 is TGTGCCAGTAGTGCTCCGGGACAGGGGACCTACGAGCAGTACTTC. Translation: CASSAPGQGTYEQYF.

The chain links TRBV2 to TRBJ2-7, with D tentatively TRBD2 (7 bases). Between the trimmed V and J ends, which lost 6 bases and 6 bases, there was a span of 21 bases. Germline CDR1 and CDR2: SNHLY and FYNNEI. The CDR3 is 15 amino acids. CDR3 nucleotide sequence: TGTGCCAGCAGGTTGGCGGGGGCGGGTTGGTCCGAGCAGTACTTC. Protein sequence: CASRLAGAGWSEQYF.